This TCR beta chain comes out of a study of T cells in localized non-small cell lung cancer (TCRdb year 2020). A note on the overall study: T cell repertoires of 200 to 300 early-stage NSCLC patients were analyzed, with tumors being compared against uninvolved tumor-adjacent lungs. All 240 or so NSCLC patients in the cohort were treatment-naive and had localized lung tumors that were resected. The mean age of the NSCLC patients was approximately 71 years, with fewer than 150 men and 85 to 110 women.

At diagnosis, tumor, uninvolved tumor-adjacent lung and peripheral blood were collected and then preserved as a mix of FFPE and fresh-frozen material. Blood samples were analyzed as peripheral blood mononuclear cells for TCR repertoire profiling. Paper-wide results and their limitations: Longer overall survival was associated with higher T cell density in blood, whereas shorter survival was associated with higher clonality in adjacent lung. A median of around 60 of the top 100 tumor clones turned up in the paired uninvolved adjacent lung, and some 28 of those clones also ranked among the top 100 of that same adjacent lung. Because multi-region tumor sequencing was not done, intratumor heterogeneity could not be ruled out. Since the design was exploratory, TCR variables were selected using unadjusted p-values with no false-discovery rate correction. Uninvolved tumor-adjacent lung showed the highest T cell clonality, higher than tumor, which suggests more focused antigenic responses in the uninvolved tumor-adjacent lung.

V has 5 bases trimmed and J has 5 bases trimmed; junction bases matching no gene number 6. Via the germline V gene, CDR1 is WSHSY and CDR2 SAAADI. From cysteine to phenylalanine, the CDR3 is 16 amino acids long. Only the CDR3 portion is preserved as DNA: 48 bases, with reading frame beginning at the first base. This clone was detected once. This receptor's antigen is unknown. The input lacks base qualities; no much larger clone sits a single base away. The immunoSEQ Assay was used to sequence TCR beta CDR3 regions from DNA. The source study handled its data this way. T cell density was computed as TCR beta template counts normalized to usable DNA estimated by amplifying housekeeping genes. Using the preseqR package, richness was estimated by extrapolating to 120,000 templates for tissue samples and 400,000 templates for PBMC samples. Clonality was defined by subtracting Pielou's evenness from one. Tissue-enriched TCRs were identified by differential abundance testing using productive amino-acid clonotypes, minimum total count 5 and alpha 0.1. The Jaccard Index and the Morisita Overlap Index were used to quantify repertoire overlap between compartments. TCR beta CDR3s were clustered by GLIPH together with public tetramer-defined viral CDR3s, and at least three viral sequences plus V-gene enrichment were required for viral motifs. Imported from immuneACCESS, the table was reduced by TCRdb to in-frame sequences with V and J called. These copies leave out some clones; in studies compared against another copy, an unresolved V gene accounts for under half, and the cause of the remainder is not known. That table is the source of V, J and clone size, and D and trimming were worked out from the DNA. This sample lists 20,000 to 25,000 clones; about 89% were detected once. The ten largest clones take up about 14% of the sample.

The source is a male donor older than 55 with stage I lung adenocarcinoma. The sample was peripheral blood, taken before any cancer treatment. Rearrangement joined TRBV10-2 to TRBJ2-1, with 13 central nucleotides matching TRBD2. CDR3 loop: CASSNPGLAGNNEQFF. The DNA sequence is as follows: TGCGCCAGCAGTAACCCGGGACTAGCGGGAAACAATGAGCAGTTCTTC.